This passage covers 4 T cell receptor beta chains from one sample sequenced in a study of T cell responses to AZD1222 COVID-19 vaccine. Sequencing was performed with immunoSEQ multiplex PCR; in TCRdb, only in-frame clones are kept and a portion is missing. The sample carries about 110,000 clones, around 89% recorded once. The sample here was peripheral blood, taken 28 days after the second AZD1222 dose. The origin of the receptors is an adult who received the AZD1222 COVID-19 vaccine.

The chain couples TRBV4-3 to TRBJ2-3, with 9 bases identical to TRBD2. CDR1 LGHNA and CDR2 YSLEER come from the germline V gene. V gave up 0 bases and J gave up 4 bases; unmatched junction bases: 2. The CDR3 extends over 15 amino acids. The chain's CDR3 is CASSQERGGSDTQYF. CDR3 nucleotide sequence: TGCGCCAGCAGCCAAGAGCGGGGGGGCTCAGATACGCAGTATTTT.

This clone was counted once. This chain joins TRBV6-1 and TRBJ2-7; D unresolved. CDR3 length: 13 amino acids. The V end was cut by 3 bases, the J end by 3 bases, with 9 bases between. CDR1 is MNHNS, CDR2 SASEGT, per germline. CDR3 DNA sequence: TGTGCCAGCAGTGATAACACGGACTACGAGCAGTACTTC. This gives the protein CASSDNTDYEQYF.

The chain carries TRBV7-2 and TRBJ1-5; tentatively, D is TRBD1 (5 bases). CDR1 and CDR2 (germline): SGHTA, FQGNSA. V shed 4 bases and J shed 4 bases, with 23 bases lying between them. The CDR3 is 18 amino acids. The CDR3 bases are TGTGCCAGCAGCTCGAAAAGTCGGAGGAGCAGGGAAAATCAGCCCCAGCATTTT. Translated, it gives CASSSKSRRSRENQPQHF.

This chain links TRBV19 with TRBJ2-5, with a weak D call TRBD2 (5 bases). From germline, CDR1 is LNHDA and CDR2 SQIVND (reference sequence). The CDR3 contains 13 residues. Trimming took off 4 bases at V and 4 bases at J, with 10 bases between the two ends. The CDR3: CASSTADRETQYF. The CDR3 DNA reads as TGTGCCAGTAGTACAGCGGATAGAGAGACCCAGTACTTC. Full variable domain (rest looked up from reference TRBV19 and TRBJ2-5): DGGITQSPKYLFRKEGQNVTLSCEQNLNHDAMYWYRQDPGQGLRLIYYSQIVNDFQKGDIAEGYSVSREKKESFPLTVTSAQKNPTAFYLCASSTADRETQYFGPGTRLLVL.